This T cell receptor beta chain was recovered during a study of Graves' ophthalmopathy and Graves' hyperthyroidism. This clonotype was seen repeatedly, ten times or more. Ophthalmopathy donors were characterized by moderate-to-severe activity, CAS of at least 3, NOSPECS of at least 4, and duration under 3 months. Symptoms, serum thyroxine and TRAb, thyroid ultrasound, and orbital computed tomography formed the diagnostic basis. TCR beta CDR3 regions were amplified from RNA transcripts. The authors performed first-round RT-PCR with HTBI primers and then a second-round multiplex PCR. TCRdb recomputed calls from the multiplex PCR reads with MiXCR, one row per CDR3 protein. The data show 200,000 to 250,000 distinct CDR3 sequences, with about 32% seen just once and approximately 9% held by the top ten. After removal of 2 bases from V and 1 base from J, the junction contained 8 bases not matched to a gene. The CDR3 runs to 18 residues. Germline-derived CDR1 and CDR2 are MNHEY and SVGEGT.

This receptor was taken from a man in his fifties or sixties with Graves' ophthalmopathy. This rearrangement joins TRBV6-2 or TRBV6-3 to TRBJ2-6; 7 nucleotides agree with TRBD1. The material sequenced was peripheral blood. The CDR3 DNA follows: TGTGCCAGCAGTTACCTGGGACAGTCTCTATCTGGGGCCAACGTCCTGACTTTC. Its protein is CASSYLGQSLSGANVLTF.